This is a list of T cell receptor beta chains from one sample in a study of OX40 agonist ivuxolimab in advanced cancers. The data were produced by immunoSEQ multiplex PCR, yet TCRdb's version contains in-frame clones alone and is incomplete. The table shows tens of thousands of clones, with approximately 80% occurring only once. The sequencing used CD4+ or CD8+ T cells sorted from blood, collected in a trial of the OX40 agonist ivuxolimab. Every receptor here comes from an adult with an advanced solid tumor such as melanoma, head and neck, liver or kidney cancer. Each CDR3 is given with its conserved first and last residue. D genes are given only for firm matches. Size is stated for part of the rows, as once, few or many counts, or as a class when the clone is expanded.

TRBV18	TRBJ1-5	-	few	TGTGCCAGCTCACCAGCGGGGGGCAGTCAGCCCCAGCATTTT	CASSPAGGSQPQHF
TRBV13	TRBJ1-1	-	-	TGTGCCAGCAGCTCGTACCTTGGATCACGCAGGGCTTTCTTT	CASSSYLGSRRAFF
TRBV7-3	TRBJ1-1	-	-	TGTGCCAGCTCTGACCCGGGGGGAAAAGCTTTCTTT	CASSDPGGKAFF
TRBV27	TRBJ2-2	-	-	TGTGCCAGCAGTTTATACGGGGCGAACACCGGGGAGCTGTTTTTT	CASSLYGANTGELFF
TRBV15	TRBJ2-7	-	-	TGTGCCACCACCAGCGGTGGCGGAACCTACGAGCAGTACTTC	CATTSGGGTYEQYF
TRBV19	TRBJ2-5	TRBD1	-	TGTGCCAGTAGTCAGGGGGCCGGGGCCCAGTACTTC	CASSQGAGAQYF
TRBV4-3	TRBJ2-5	-	-	TGCGCCAGCAGCCCCCGGCCGGGGGAGACCCAGTACTTC	CASSPRPGETQYF
TRBV5-1	TRBJ1-3	TRBD1	-	TGCGCCAGCAGCTTGGAGTGGACAGGGGTCGGAAACACCATATATTTT	CASSLEWTGVGNTIYF
TRBV2	TRBJ1-1	-	-	TGTGCCAGCAGTGGGGTGCGGACTGAAGCTTTCTTT	CASSGVRTEAFF
TRBV4-3	TRBJ1-2	-	-	TGCGCCAGCAGCCAAAATCAGGTGCGAGGCTACACCTTC	CASSQNQVRGYTF
TRBV7-9	TRBJ2-3	-	-	TGTGCCAGCAGCAATTCAGATACGCAGTATTTT	CASSNSDTQYF
TRBV6-1	TRBJ2-1	TRBD1	-	TGTGCCAGCAGTGCGGGACAGGGTACGAGTGAGCAGTTCTTC	CASSAGQGTSEQFF
TRBV6-5	TRBJ1-2	-	-	TGTGCCAGCAGTTACTCGAGAGGGAGCGAGAGCTACACCTTC	CASSYSRGSESYTF
TRBV27	TRBJ2-2	-	-	TGTGCCAGCAGTTTGAAGGTTTCCGGGGAGCTGTTTTTT	CASSLKVSGELFF
TRBV6-1	TRBJ2-1	TRBD2	-	TGTGCCAGCAATGACCCGGGGGCGGGGGGAAAGCAGTTCTTC	CASNDPGAGGKQFF
TRBV13	TRBJ2-7	-	once	TGTGCCAGCAGCCCCCGCCCACAGAGGGGAATGTTCGAGCAGTACTTC	CASSPRPQRGMFEQYF
TRBV7-6	TRBJ2-3	TRBD1	once	TGTGCCAGCAGCTCACTCGGGACAGGGAGGGCAGATACGCAGTATTTT	CASSSLGTGRADTQYF
TRBV6-6	TRBJ1-2	TRBD1	-	TGTGCCAGCAGTTACTCCGACAGGGAAGCTAACTATGGCTACACCTTC	CASSYSDREANYGYTF
TRBV5-6	TRBJ1-5	-	-	TGTGCCAGCAGCTTGGACGGGGGCCGCAATCAGCCCCAGCATTTT	CASSLDGGRNQPQHF
TRBV6-5	TRBJ2-7	-	-	TGTGCCAGCAGTACCGGGACACCCACCTACGAGCAGTACTTC	CASSTGTPTYEQYF
TRBV5-4	TRBJ1-2	-	-	TGTGCCAGCAGCCGCCGGGACCGACCTTCCGGGGATGGCTACACCTTC	CASSRRDRPSGDGYTF
TRBV11-3	TRBJ1-1	TRBD1	-	TGTGCCAGCAGCTTAAACGGACAGGGTAACACTGAAGCTTTCTTT	CASSLNGQGNTEAFF
TRBV7-9	TRBJ2-3	-	-	TGTGCCAGCAGCCCACGGACTCTAAACACAGATACGCAGTATTTT	CASSPRTLNTDTQYF
TRBV25-1	TRBJ1-5	-	-	TGTGCCAGCAGCCAGGGACGGGATAGCAATCAGCCCCAGCATTTT	CASSQGRDSNQPQHF
TRBV4-1	TRBJ2-1	TRBD2	-	TGCGCCAGCAGCTTTACAAGAGTTCCCGGGACTAGCGGGGGGATCAATGAGCAGTTCTTC	CASSFTRVPGTSGGINEQFF
TRBV5-1	TRBJ2-5	TRBD2	-	TGCGCCAGCAGCTGGGTGGCCTTTAGCGGGAGCGGTGAGACCCAGTACTTC	CASSWVAFSGSGETQYF
TRBV7-6	TRBJ2-1	-	-	TGTGCCAGCAGCTTAAGGTTCTCGGGGAGCTCCTACAATGAGCAGTTCTTC	CASSLRFSGSSYNEQFF
TRBV2	TRBJ2-1	TRBD2	-	TGTGCCACCCGGGATAGCGGGAGCTCCTACAATGAGCAGTTCTTC	CATRDSGSSYNEQFF
TRBV10-3	TRBJ1-2	-	-	TGTGCCATCAGTGGGACGGAGTACTATGGCTACACCTTC	CAISGTEYYGYTF
TRBV30	TRBJ2-5	-	-	TGTGCCTGGAGTGTAAGGGGGGACCAGTACTTC	CAWSVRGDQYF
TRBV5-4	TRBJ1-3	-	-	TGTGCCAGCAGCCTTAAAGGAAACACCATATATTTT	CASSLKGNTIYF
TRBV4-2	TRBJ1-1	-	-	TGTGCCAGCAGCCATCCCGACACTGAAGCTTTCTTT	CASSHPDTEAFF
TRBV9	TRBJ1-3	-	-	TGTGCCAGCACGGGGCAGGGCCCTGGAAACACCATATATTTT	CASTGQGPGNTIYF
TRBV14	TRBJ2-3	TRBD2	-	TGTGCCAGCAGCCGCCTAGCGGGGGAAACAGATACGCAGTATTTT	CASSRLAGETDTQYF
TRBV5-4	TRBJ2-7	-	-	TGTGCCAGCAGCTCGGCCAGGGGCTCCTACGAGCAGTACTTC	CASSSARGSYEQYF
TRBV6-6	TRBJ1-4	-	once	TGTGCCAGCAGGGAGGGCGAAAAACTGTTTTTT	CASREGEKLFF
TRBV10-3	TRBJ1-2	-	-	TGTGCCATCAGTAGGGGGTCGGCGTCTAACTATGGCTACACCTTC	CAISRGSASNYGYTF
TRBV5-1	TRBJ2-7	-	-	TGCGCCAGCAGCGGGCCCTTCTCCCGGACTGGCCTCTCCTACGAGCAGTACTTC	CASSGPFSRTGLSYEQYF
TRBV5-4	TRBJ1-1	TRBD1	-	TGTGCCAGCACCCCACAGGGGTCAGGCACTGAAGCTTTCTTT	CASTPQGSGTEAFF
TRBV6-4	TRBJ1-1	-	-	TGTGCCAGCAGCCAAGAACGCGACACTGAAGCTTTCTTT	CASSQERDTEAFF